The 18 T cell receptor beta chains below all came from one sample that was sequenced in a study of regulatory T cells in long-lasting Graves disease. Through Arm-PCR of CDR3 regions and iRepertoire HTBI primers, TCR beta libraries were built. TCRdb itself ran the multiplex PCR reads through MiXCR, one entry per CDR3 protein. Among 360,000 or so distinct CDR3 sequences, over 15% were seen once, and the ten largest hold 30%. Time point here: newly diagnosed GD, antithyroid drugs for less than 3 months. Construction of the TCR library relied on RNA isolated from PBMCs. This sample was also put to use in a study of T cells in Graves' hyperthyroidism and ophthalmopathy.

The sequencing used peripheral blood mononuclear cells (PBMCs), collected at new diagnosis, from a patient treated with antithyroid drugs. The origin of the receptors is a man between 35 and 55 years old with Graves disease.

This clonotype showed up just once. This chain links TRBV9 with TRBJ1-4; no clear D gene. Germline V gene lookup returns CDR1 SGDLS and CDR2 YYNGEE. CDR3 length equals 15 residues. Trimming left V 5 bases short and J 7 bases short, with 18 bases between. The CDR3 loop is CASSSDGRSGEKLFF. CDR3 DNA sequence: TGTGCCAGCAGTTCAGACGGGCGTTCGGGTGAAAAACTGTTTTTT.

This clonotype was detected only a few times. The DNA for the CDR3 is TGTGCCAGCAGCTTCTCTCTAGCGGGCACCGGGGAGCTGTTTTTT. Translation gives CASSFSLAGTGELFF. This chain connects TRBV5-6 to TRBJ2-2, with 8 bases identical to TRBD2. Trimming at V came to 2 bases and at J to 4 bases, leaving 4 bases not matched to a gene. The CDR3 has 15 residues. The germline V gene encodes CDR1 SGHDT and CDR2 YYEEEE. Looking up the rest from reference TRBV5-6 and TRBJ2-2 gives the full variable domain: DAGVTQSPTHLIKTRGQQVTLRCSPKSGHDTVSWYQQALGQGPQFIFQYYEEEERQRGNFPDRFSGHQFPNYSSELNVNALLLGDSALYLCASSFSLAGTGELFFGEGSRLTVL.

This clonotype has at least ten counts. The rearrangement uses TRBV7-8 and TRBJ2-3; 12 positions agree with TRBD2. Germline lookup yields CDR1 SGHVS and CDR2 FQNEAQ. The CDR3 is made up of 14 amino acids. Unmatched junction bases numbered 2, after V lost 8 bases and J lost 2 bases. CDR3 protein: CASASGGATDTQYF. Written as DNA, the CDR3 is TGTGCCAGCGCTAGCGGGGGGGCCACAGATACGCAGTATTTT. The variable domain in full, completed from reference TRBV7-8 and TRBJ2-3, reads GAGVSQSPRYKVAKRGQDVALRCDPISGHVSLFWYQQALGQGPEFLTYFQNEAQLDKSGLPSDRFFAERPEGSVSTLKIQRTQQEDSAVYLCASASGGATDTQYFGPGTRLTVL.

This clonotype showed up many times. The chain recombines TRBV5-6 with TRBJ1-6; 8 nucleotides line up with TRBD1. This CDR3 is 15 amino acids long. The trim removed 4 bases at V and 7 bases at J, leaving 7 bases unmatched. Germline V gene sequence: CDR1 SGHDT, CDR2 YYEEEE. CDR3 DNA sequence: TGTGCCAGCAGCCTAACGGACAGGGTCAATTCACCCCTCCACTTT. Residues: CASSLTDRVNSPLHF.

This clonotype was seen only once. V is TRBV5-1 and J is TRBJ1-1; 8 nucleotides agree with TRBD1. Germline CDR1 is SGHRS and CDR2 is YFSETQ. V was pared by 2 bases and J by 8 bases, with 14 bases of the junction left unmatched. This CDR3 is 16 amino acids long. CDR3 residues: CASSFLPSTTGVEAFF. DNA of the CDR3: TGCGCCAGCAGCTTCTTGCCCTCAACGACAGGGGTGGAAGCTTTCTTT.

This clonotype came up many times. This chain connects TRBV28 to TRBJ2-3, with TRBD1 as a possible D gene (6 bases). Germline V CDR1 and CDR2: MDHEN, SYDVKM. The ends were cut back, 6 bases at V and 1 base at J, with 17 bases in the middle. This CDR3 has 16 residues. The CDR3 DNA sequence: TGTGCCAGCAGCCAAGGGTGGGGGCGAGGCACAGATACGCAGTATTTT. Amino acid sequence: CASSQGWGRGTDTQYF.

The rearrangement joins TRBV10-3 to TRBJ1-5, with 8 bases lining up with TRBD1. The V gene end was trimmed by 5 bases and the J gene end by 0 bases; junction bases not matched to a gene: 18. From germline, CDR1 is ENHRY and CDR2 SYGVKD. CDR3 size: 20 residues. Here the CDR3 DNA reads TGTGCCATCAGTATACGTGGAGGGAGGCAGGGGGCCTCTAGCAATCAGCCCCAGCATTTT. Translated: CAISIRGGRQGASSNQPQHF.

The sample holds many counts of this clonotype. The chain is built from TRBV2 and TRBJ2-3, with D tentatively TRBD2 (6 bases). The CDR3 has 12 residues. V was clipped by 8 bases and J by 9 bases, with 15 bases between them. CDR1 and CDR2 (germline): SNHLY, FYNNEI. The CDR3 DNA reads TGTGCCAGCCAGCAGGTGGCGGGGACGCAGTATTTT. Translation: CASQQVAGTQYF. The whole variable domain, remainder taken from reference TRBV2 and TRBJ2-3, is EPEVTQTPSHQVTQMGQEVILRCVPISNHLYFYWYRQILGQKVEFLVSFYNNEISEKSEIFDDQFSVERPDGSNFTLKIRSTKLEDSAMYFCASQQVAGTQYFGPGTRLTVL.

This chain uses TRBV27 with TRBJ1-2, with TRBD1 identical over 8 bases. V lost 0 bases and J lost 1; bases outside the gene matches: 7. CDR3 size: 17 residues. In germline, CDR1 is MNHEY, CDR2 SMNVEV (reference sequence). The CDR3 DNA follows: TGTGCCAGCAGTTTATCTATGGGACAGGCTCGTAACTATGGCTACACCTTC. Amino acids: CASSLSMGQARNYGYTF.

This clonotype was seen many times. The V gene is TRBV2, the J gene TRBJ2-5; no reliable D call. The V gene lost 3 bases and the J gene lost 7 bases, with 9 bases spanning the gap. The CDR3 has 12 residues. Germline V gives CDR1 SNHLY, CDR2 FYNNEI. CDR3 nucleotides: TGTGCCAGCAGTGATGGGGTTGGGACCCAGTACTTC. Amino acids: CASSDGVGTQYF.

This clonotype has at least ten counts. The chain employs TRBV12-5 and TRBJ2-1; no definite D call. The ends were cut back, 6 bases at V and 5 bases at J, with 14 bases in the middle. The length of the CDR3 is 14 residues. CDR1 is LGHNT, CDR2 FRNRAP, per germline. CDR3 bases: TGTGCTAGTGGCCCGACGGGTGACGACAATGAGCAGTTCTTC. This sequence encodes CASGPTGDDNEQFF.

The chain is built from TRBV12-3 or TRBV12-4 and TRBJ1-2; the D is unclear. The CDR3 has 15 residues. Trimming cost V 6 bases and J 2 bases, with 16 bases left between them. The CDR3 spells CASSSIGKGNYGYTF. DNA for the CDR3: TGTGCCAGCAGCTCAATAGGGAAAGGAAACTATGGCTACACCTTC.

This clonotype was seen repeatedly, ten times or more. The rearrangement joins TRBV2 to TRBJ1-2, with TRBD1 identical over 11 bases. The CDR3 has 15 amino acids. Germline V gene lookup returns CDR1 SNHLY and CDR2 FYNNEI. V shed 6 bases and J 4 bases; nucleotides not matched to a gene: 7. CDR3 loop: CASRSGTGGTYGYTF. The CDR3 DNA sequence: TGTGCCAGCAGGTCCGGGACAGGGGGTACCTATGGCTACACCTTC.

This clonotype was recorded many times. The J gene is TRBJ1-1, the V gene TRBV19, with D hard to call. Trimming took 9 bases from V and 1 from J, leaving 12 bases between them. Germline values: CDR1 LNHDA, CDR2 SQIVND (reference sequence). The CDR3 has 13 amino acids. CDR3 in amino acids: CASCRRQNTEAFF. Written as DNA, the CDR3 is TGTGCCAGCTGCAGGAGACAGAACACTGAAGCTTTCTTT.

This clonotype was picked up many times. The V gene is TRBV28, the J gene TRBJ1-6; D gene ambiguous. CDR3 length: 13 residues. Germline CDR1 MDHEN, CDR2 SYDVKM. With 1 base removed from V and 7 bases from J, the gap between germline ends came to 5 bases. The CDR3 nucleotides read TGTGCCAGCAGTTTATTGGAAAATTCACCCCTCCACTTT. Protein sequence: CASSLLENSPLHF.

This clonotype has a count of ten or more. The V and J genes are TRBV28 and TRBJ2-3; the match to TRBD1 covers 7 bases. CDR3 length: 15 amino acids. From germline, CDR1 is MDHEN and CDR2 SYDVKM. The V segment lost 0 bases and the J segment 1 base; nucleotides outside the gene matches: 1. The CDR3: CASSLWGTGTDTQYF. The CDR3 nucleotides read TGTGCCAGCAGTTTATGGGGGACAGGCACAGATACGCAGTATTTT. The full variable domain, with the rest looked up from reference TRBV28 and TRBJ2-3, is DVKVTQSSRYLVKRTGEKVFLECVQDMDHENMFWYRQDPGLGLRLIYFSYDVKMKEKGDIPEGYSVSREKKERFSLILESASTNQTSMYLCASSLWGTGTDTQYFGPGTRLTVL.

This clonotype was recorded many times. V and J are TRBV20-1 and TRBJ2-7; weak D call: TRBD2 (5 bases). CDR3 length: 11 residues. Germline CDR1 reads DFQATT; CDR2 reads SNEGSKA (reference sequence). Trimming took 7 bases from V and 2 from J, leaving 9 bases between them. The CDR3 loop is CSGGIAYEQYF. Written as DNA, the CDR3 is TGCAGTGGAGGGATAGCCTACGAGCAGTACTTC.

This clonotype was found many times. The chain recombines TRBV20-1 with TRBJ2-3; D gene unclear. The CDR3 has 12 amino acids. V was pared by 5 bases and J by 11 bases, with 17 bases between. CDR1 DFQATT and CDR2 SNEGSKA come from the germline V gene (reference sequence). Here the CDR3 DNA reads TGCAGTGCTCCCGCCACCCTGAAAGGGCAGTATTTT. Amino acid sequence: CSAPATLKGQYF.